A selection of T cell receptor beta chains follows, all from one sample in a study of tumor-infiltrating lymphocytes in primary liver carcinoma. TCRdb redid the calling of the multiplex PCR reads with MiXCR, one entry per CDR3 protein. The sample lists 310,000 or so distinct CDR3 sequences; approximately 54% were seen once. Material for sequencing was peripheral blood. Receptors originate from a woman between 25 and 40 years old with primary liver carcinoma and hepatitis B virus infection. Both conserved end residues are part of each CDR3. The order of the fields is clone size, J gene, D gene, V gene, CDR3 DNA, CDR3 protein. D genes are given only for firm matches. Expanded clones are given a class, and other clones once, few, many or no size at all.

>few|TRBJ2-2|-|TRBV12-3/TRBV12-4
TGTGCCAGCAGTCGGGTGTCCGGGGAGCTGTTTTTT
CASSRVSGELFF
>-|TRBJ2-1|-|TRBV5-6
TGTACCAGCAGCCGGAAGGCGGGGTTTACCCCTTACAATGAGCAGTTCTTC
CTSSRKAGFTPYNEQFF
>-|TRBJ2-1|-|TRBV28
TGTGCCACCAGTTTGCTTACTGACAATGAGCAGTTCTTC
CATSLLTDNEQFF
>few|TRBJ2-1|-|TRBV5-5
TGTGCCGGCAGCCGGGACTTCTTCAATGAGCAGTTCTTC
CAGSRDFFNEQFF
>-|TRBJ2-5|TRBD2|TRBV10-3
TGTGCCATCAGTGATGGCCTAGCGGGAGGGGGGACCCAGTACTTC
CAISDGLAGGGTQYF
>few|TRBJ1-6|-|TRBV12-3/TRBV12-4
TGTGCCAGCAGTTTTGGGGAGTTGGCAGTTTCACCCCTCCACTTT
CASSFGELAVSPLHF
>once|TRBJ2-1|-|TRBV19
TGTGCCAGTAGTATGGCTGACGGCAGGGTCAATGAGCAGTTCTTC
CASSMADGRVNEQFF
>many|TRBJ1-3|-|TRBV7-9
TGTGCCAGCAGCTCGGCCAGCACCATATATTTT
CASSSASTIYF
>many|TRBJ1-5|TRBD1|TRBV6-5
TGTGCCAGCAGTACGACAGGGAGCAATCAGCCCCAGCATTTT
CASSTTGSNQPQHF
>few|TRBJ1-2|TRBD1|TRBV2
TGTGCCAGCAGTGAAACGGACAGGGGAGTAAGTGGCTACACCTTC
CASSETDRGVSGYTF
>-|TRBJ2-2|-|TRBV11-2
TGTGCCAGCGGCCTATGTTTAACGACCGGGGAGCTGTTTTTT
CASGLCLTTGELFF
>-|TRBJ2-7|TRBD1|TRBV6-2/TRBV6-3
TGTGCCAACACTGACGGGGACAGGGGATACGAGCAGTACTTC
CANTDGDRGYEQYF
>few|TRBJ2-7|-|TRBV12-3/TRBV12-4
TGTGCCAGCAGTTTAGGGTCCACTACGGCGAGGGAGCAGTACTTC
CASSLGSTTAREQYF
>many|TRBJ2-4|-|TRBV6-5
TGTGCCAGCACCAGGACTGGCATTCAGTACTTC
CASTRTGIQYF
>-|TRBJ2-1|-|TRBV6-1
TGTGCCAGCAAAATAGGGCTAAGAAGTGAGCAGTTCTTC
CASKIGLRSEQFF
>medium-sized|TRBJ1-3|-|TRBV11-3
TGTGCCAGCAGCGCAGGTTTCTCCGCCTCTGGAAACACCATATATTTT
CASSAGFSASGNTIYF
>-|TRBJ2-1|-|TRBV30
TGTGCCTGGAGTGTGTGGAGGAACAATGAGCAGTTCTTC
CAWSVWRNNEQFF
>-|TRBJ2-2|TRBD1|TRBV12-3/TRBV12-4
TGTGCCAGCAGGGGGACAGGGGGCGTCGGGGAGCTGTTTTTT
CASRGTGGVGELFF
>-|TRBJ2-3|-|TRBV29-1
TGCAGCGTGGTCCTCGGACTGCGCACAGTTACGCAGTATTTT
CSVVLGLRTVTQYF
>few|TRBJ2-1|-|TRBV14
TGTGCCAGCAGCCAAGATGGAAGCGGACTAACCTACAATGAGCAGTTCTTC
CASSQDGSGLTYNEQFF
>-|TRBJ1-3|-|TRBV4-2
TGTGCCAGCAGCCGTTCCGGGACTTCTAGTACCTCTGGAAACGCCATATATTTT
CASSRSGTSSTSGNAIYF
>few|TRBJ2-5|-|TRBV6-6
TGTGCCAGCAGTACAAAGGTGCGGGAGACCCAGTACTTC
CASSTKVRETQYF
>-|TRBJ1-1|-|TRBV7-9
TGTGCCAGCAGCCCGACGACTGGGGGTGAAGCTTTCTTT
CASSPTTGGEAFF
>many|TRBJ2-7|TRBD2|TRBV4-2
TGTGCCAGCAGCCAAGAGGGACTAGCGGGCCACGAGCAGTACTTC
CASSQEGLAGHEQYF
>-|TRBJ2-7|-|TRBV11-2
TGTACCAGCAGCCGGACAGCGGTACACGAGCAAAACTTC
CTSSRTAVHEQNF
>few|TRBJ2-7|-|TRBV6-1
TGTGCCAGCGGGCCACGCGTTCCGTACGAGCAGTACTTC
CASGPRVPYEQYF